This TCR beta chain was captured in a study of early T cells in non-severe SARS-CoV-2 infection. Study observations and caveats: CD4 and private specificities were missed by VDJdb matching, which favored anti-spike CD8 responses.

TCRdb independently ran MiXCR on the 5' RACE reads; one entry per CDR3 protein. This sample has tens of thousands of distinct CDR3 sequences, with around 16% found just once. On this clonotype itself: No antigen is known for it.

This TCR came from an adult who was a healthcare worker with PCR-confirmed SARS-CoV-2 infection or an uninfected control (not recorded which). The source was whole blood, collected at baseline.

The CDR3 spells CASTLNDPQMEETQYF. The CDR3 region has the DNA TGTGCCAGCACCCTAAACGACCCGCAGATGGAAGAGACCCAGTACTTC. V gene TRBV11-2 combines with J gene TRBJ2-5, with D uncertain. CDR1 and CDR2 from the germline V gene are SGHAT and FQNNGV. Trimming cost V 7 bases and J 3 bases, with 21 bases left between them. This CDR3 spans 16 amino acids.